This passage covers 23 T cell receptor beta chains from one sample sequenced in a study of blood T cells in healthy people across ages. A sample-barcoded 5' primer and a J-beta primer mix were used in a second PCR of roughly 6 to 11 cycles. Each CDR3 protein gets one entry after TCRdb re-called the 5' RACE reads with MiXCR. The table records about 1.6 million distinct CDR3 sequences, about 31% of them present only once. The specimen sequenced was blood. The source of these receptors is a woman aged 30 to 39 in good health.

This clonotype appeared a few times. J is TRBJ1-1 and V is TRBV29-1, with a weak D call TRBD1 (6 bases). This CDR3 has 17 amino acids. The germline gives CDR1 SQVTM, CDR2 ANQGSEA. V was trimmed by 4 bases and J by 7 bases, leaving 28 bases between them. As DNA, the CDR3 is TGCAGCGTTGGGCTAAGGGGGGGGCCGCCGATCGACGGTGAAGCTTTCTTT. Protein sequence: CSVGLRGGPPIDGEAFF.

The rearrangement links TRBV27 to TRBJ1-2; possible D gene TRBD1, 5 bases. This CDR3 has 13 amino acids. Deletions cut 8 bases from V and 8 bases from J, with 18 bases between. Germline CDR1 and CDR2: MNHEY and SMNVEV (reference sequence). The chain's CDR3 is CASGTAGLWGYTF. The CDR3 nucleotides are TGTGCCAGCGGAACCGCAGGGCTCTGGGGCTACACCTTC.

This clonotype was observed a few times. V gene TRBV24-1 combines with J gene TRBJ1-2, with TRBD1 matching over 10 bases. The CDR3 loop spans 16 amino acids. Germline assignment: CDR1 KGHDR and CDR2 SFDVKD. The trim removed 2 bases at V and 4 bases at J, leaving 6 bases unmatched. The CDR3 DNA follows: TGTGCCACCAGTGATTCCGGGACAGGGGATGGCTATGGCTACACCTTC. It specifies CATSDSGTGDGYGYTF.

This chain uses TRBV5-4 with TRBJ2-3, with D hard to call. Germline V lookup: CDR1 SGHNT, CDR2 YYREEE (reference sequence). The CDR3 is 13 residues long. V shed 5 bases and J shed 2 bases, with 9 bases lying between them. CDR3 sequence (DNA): TGTGCCAGCAGTCCCGCCACCACAGATACGCAGTATTTT. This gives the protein CASSPATTDTQYF.

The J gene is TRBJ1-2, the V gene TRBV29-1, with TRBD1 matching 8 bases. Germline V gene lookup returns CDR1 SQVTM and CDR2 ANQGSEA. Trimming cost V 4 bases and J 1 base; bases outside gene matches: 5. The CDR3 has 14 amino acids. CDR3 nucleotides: TGCAGCGTTGGGGCAGGGGGCTTTAACTATGGCTACACCTTC. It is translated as CSVGAGGFNYGYTF. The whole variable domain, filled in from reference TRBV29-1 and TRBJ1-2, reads SAVISQKPSRDICQRGTSLTIQCQVDSQVTMMFWYRQQPGQSLTLIATANQGSEATYESGFVIDKFPISRPNLTFSTLTVSNMSPEDSSIYLCSVGAGGFNYGYTFGSGTRLTVV.

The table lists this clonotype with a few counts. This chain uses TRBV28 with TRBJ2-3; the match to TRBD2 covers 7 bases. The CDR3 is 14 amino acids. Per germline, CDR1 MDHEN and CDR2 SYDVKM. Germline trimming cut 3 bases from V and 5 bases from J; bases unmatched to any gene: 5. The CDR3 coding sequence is TGTGCCAGCAGTTTCCGGGGGGAAAGAGATACGCAGTATTTT. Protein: CASSFRGERDTQYF.

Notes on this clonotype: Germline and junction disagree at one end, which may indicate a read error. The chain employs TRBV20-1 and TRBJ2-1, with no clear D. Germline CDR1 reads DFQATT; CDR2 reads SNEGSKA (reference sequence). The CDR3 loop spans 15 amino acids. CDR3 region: CSARDPGSGYNELFF. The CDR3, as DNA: TGCAGTGCTAGGGATCCCGGGTCTGGGTACAATGAGCTGTTCTTC.

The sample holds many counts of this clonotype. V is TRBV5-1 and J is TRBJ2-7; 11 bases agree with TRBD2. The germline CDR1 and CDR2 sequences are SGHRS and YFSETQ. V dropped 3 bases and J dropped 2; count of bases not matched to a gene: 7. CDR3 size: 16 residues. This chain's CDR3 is CASSSPSSGGTYEQYF. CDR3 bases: TGCGCCAGCAGCTCTCCTTCTAGCGGGGGGACCTACGAGCAGTACTTC.

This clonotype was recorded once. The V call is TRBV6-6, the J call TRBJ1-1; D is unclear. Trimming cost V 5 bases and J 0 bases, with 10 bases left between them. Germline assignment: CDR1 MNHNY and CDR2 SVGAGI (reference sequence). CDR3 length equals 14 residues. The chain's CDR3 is CASSGPGLNTEAFF. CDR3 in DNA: TGTGCCAGCAGTGGCCCAGGTCTGAACACTGAAGCTTTCTTT.

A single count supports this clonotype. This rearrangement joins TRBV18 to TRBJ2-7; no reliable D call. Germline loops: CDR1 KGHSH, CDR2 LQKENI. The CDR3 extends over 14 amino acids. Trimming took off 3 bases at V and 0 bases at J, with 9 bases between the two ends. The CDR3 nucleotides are TGTGCCAGCTCACCGGACCCAAACTCCTACGAGCAGTACTTC. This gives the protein CASSPDPNSYEQYF.

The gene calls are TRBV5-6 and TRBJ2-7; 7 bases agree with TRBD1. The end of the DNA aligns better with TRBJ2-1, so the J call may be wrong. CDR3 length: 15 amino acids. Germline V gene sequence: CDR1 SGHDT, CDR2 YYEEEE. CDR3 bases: TGTGCCAGCAGCTTGTCTCTGGGGACAGCTGGGGAGCAGTTCTTC. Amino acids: CASSLSLGTAGEQFF.

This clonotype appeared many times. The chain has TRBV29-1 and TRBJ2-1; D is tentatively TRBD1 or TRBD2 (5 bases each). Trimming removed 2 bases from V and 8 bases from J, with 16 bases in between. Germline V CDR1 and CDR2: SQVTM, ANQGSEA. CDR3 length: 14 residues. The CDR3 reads CSVERRLGVYEQFF. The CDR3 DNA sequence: TGCAGCGTTGAACGCCGACTGGGGGTATATGAGCAGTTCTTC.

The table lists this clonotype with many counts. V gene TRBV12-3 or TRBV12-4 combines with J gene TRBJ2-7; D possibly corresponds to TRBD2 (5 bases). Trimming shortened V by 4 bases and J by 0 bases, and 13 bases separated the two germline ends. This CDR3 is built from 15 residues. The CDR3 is CASSSETGSSYEQYF. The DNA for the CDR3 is TGTGCCAGCAGTTCCGAGACTGGGAGCTCCTACGAGCAGTACTTC.

CDR3 region: CASSKGDGGGTDTQYF. CDR3 DNA: TGCGCCAGCAGCAAGGGGGACGGTGGAGGCACAGATACGCAGTATTTT. The chain uses TRBV5-1 and TRBJ2-3; maybe TRBD1 (6 bases). V lost 4 bases to trimming and J lost 1 base, with 16 bases between them. This CDR3 has 16 amino acids. The germline V gene has CDR1 SGHRS and CDR2 YFSETQ.

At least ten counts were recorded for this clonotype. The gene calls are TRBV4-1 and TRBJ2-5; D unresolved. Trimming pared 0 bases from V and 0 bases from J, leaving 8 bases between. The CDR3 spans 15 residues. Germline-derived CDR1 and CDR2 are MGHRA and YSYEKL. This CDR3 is CASSQDKGYQETQYF. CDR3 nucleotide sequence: TGCGCCAGCAGCCAAGACAAGGGCTACCAAGAGACCCAGTACTTC.

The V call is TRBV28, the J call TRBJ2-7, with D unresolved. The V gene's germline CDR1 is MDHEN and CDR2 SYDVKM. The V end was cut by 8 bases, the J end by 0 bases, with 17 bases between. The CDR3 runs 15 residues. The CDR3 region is CASPPPGVSSYEQYF. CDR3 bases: TGTGCCAGCCCGCCCCCAGGAGTAAGCTCCTACGAGCAGTACTTC.

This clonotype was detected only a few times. CDR3 bases: TGTGCCAGCAGCGTCGGACTAGCGGGTGCAATGCAAGAGACCCAGTACTTC. This codes for CASSVGLAGAMQETQYF. The chain couples TRBV9 to TRBJ2-5; TRBD2 agrees at 11 bases. The CDR3 has 17 amino acids. Germline V gene lookup returns CDR1 SGDLS and CDR2 YYNGEE. With V trimmed by 2 bases and J by 2 bases, 8 bases remained unmatched.

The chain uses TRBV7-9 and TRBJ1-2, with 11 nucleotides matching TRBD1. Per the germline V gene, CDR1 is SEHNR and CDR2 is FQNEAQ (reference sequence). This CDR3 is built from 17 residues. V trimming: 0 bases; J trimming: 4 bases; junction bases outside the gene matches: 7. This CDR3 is CASSLAGQGARVYGYTF. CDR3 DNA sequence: TGTGCCAGCAGCTTAGCCGGACAGGGGGCGCGTGTCTATGGCTACACCTTC.

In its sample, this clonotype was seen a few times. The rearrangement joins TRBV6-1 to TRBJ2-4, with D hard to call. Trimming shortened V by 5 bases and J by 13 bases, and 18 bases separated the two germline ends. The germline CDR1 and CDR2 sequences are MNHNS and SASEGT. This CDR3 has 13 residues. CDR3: CASSLAGREEQYF. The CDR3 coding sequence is TGTGCCAGCAGTTTGGCCGGCCGTGAAGAGCAGTACTTC.

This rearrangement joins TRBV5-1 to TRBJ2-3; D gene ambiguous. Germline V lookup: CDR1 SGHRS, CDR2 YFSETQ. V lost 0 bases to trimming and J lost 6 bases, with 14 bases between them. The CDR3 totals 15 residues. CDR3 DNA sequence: TGCGCCAGCAGCTTGGATGGAGAGCAAGGGGATACGCAGTATTTT. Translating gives CASSLDGEQGDTQYF.

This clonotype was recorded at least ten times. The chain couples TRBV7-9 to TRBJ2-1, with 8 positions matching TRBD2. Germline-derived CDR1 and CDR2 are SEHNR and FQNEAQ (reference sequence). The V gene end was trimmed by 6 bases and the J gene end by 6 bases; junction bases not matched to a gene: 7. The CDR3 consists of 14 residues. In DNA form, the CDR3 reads TGTGCCAGCAGTAAAGGACTAGCCGGCAATGAGCAGTTCTTC. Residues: CASSKGLAGNEQFF.

CDR3 coding DNA: TGTGCCAGCAGCACTTGGACTAGCGGGGGGGCAACCGGGGAGCTGTTTTTT. It is translated as CASSTWTSGGATGELFF. The rearrangement links TRBV7-2 to TRBJ2-2; 15 nucleotides match TRBD2. CDR1 and CDR2 from the germline V gene are SGHTA and FQGNSA. Trimming at V came to 5 bases and at J to 5 bases, leaving 6 bases not matched to a gene. The CDR3 sequence is 17 residues long. The full variable domain, with the rest looked up from reference TRBV7-2 and TRBJ2-2, is GAGVSQSPSNKVTEKGKDVELRCDPISGHTALYWYRQSLGQGLEFLIYFQGNSAPDKSGLPSDRFSAERTGGSVSTLTIQRTQQEDSAVYLCASSTWTSGGATGELFFGEGSRLTVL.

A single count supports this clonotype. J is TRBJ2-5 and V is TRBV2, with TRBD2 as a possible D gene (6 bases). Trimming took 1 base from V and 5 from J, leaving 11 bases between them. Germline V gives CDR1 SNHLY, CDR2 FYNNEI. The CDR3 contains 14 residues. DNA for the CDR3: TGTGCCAGCAGTGAAGGGCTAGCGTATGAGACCCAGTACTTC. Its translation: CASSEGLAYETQYF. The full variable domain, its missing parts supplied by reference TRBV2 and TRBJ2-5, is EPEVTQTPSHQVTQMGQEVILRCVPISNHLYFYWYRQILGQKVEFLVSFYNNEISEKSEIFDDQFSVERPDGSNFTLKIRSTKLEDSAMYFCASSEGLAYETQYFGPGTRLLVL.